This TCR beta chain was identified during a study of T cell repertoires in cytomegalovirus infection. With 8 bases clipped from V and 1 base from J, the junction kept 12 bases outside the gene matches. Germline V gene sequence: CDR1 SNHLY, CDR2 FYNNEI. This CDR3 spans 17 amino acids. Comments on this clonotype: The antigen is not known.

Study observations and caveats: CMV carriers with the relevant HLA were identified by cumulative public TCR beta family frequency.

TCRdb used MiXCR to reprocess the reads, holding one entry per CDR3 protein. The table includes around 740,000 distinct CDR3 sequences, less than 40% detected once. Sequencing used PBMCs. This chain connects TRBV2 to TRBJ2-2, with TRBD1 identical over 8 bases. The clonotype was recovered from a human donor in good health (CMV status not recorded). Some clones in this sample may be carry-over from other donors' samples. Here the CDR3 DNA reads TGTGCCAGCCTCCTAGACAGGGGAGTCGTGAACACCGGGGAGCTGTTTTTT. Translation: CASLLDRGVVNTGELFF. The full variable domain, in which reference TRBV2 and TRBJ2-2 provide the parts outside the CDR3, is EPEVTQTPSHQVTQMGQEVILRCVPISNHLYFYWYRQILGQKVEFLVSFYNNEISEKSEIFDDQFSVERPDGSNFTLKIRSTKLEDSAMYFCASLLDRGVVNTGELFFGEGSRLTVL.